This T cell receptor (beta chain) came from a study of cytomegalovirus exposure and HLA in healthy donors. In this sample, this clone turned up once. The protocol was immunoSEQ multiplex PCR, while the TCRdb copy is restricted to in-frame clones and leaves out a portion. The sample lists approximately 140,000 clones, around 90% occurring once. Sequenced input: PBMCs. The receptor comes from a man younger than 35 in good health and CMV-seropositive.

The CDR3 DNA is TGTGCCAGCAGCGTAGGTGCAGGAACATTACTTGGCTACACCTTC. Translated: CASSVGAGTLLGYTF. This chain joins TRBV9 and TRBJ1-2; unclear D gene. The germline V gene has CDR1 SGDLS and CDR2 YYNGEE. The V end was cut by 0 bases, the J end by 7 bases, with 16 bases between. This CDR3 spans 15 amino acids.